This T cell receptor (beta chain) was obtained from a study of response to subunit inactivated influenza vaccine. Study-level findings and limits: With each seasonal influenza vaccination, the authors suggested, few new T cells are recruited.

Each CDR3 protein gets one entry after TCRdb re-called the RT-PCR reads with MiXCR. The data show 700,000 to 800,000 distinct CDR3 sequences, approximately 18% seen once. Details on this clonotype: Its antigen is unknown.

The V and J ends lost 3 bases and 4 bases respectively, with 12 bases between them. CDR1 SQVTM and CDR2 ANQGSEA come from the germline V gene. The CDR3 sequence is 13 residues long. The clonotype originates from a man aged 45-65 years who received an inactivated influenza vaccine. Specimen: PBMCs from blood, collected roughly 5 days after vaccination. V is TRBV29-1 and J is TRBJ1-2; D possibly corresponds to TRBD1 (6 bases). The CDR3 region is CSVDAGAGYGYTF. The DNA for the CDR3 is TGCAGCGTTGATGCGGGGGCCGGCTATGGCTACACCTTC.